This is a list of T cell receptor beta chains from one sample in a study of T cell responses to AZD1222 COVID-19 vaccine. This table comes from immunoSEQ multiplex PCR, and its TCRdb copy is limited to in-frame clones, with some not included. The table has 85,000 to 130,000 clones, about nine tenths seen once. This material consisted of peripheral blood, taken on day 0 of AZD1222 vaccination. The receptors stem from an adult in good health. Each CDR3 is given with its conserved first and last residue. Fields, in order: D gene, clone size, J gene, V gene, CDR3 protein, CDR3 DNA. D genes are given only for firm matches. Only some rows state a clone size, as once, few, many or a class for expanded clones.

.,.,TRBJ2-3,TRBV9,CASNALGGLGDTQYF,TGTGCCAGCAACGCCCTGGGGGGGCTCGGAGATACGCAGTATTTT
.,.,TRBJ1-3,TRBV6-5,CASTSNLAGNTIYF,TGTGCCAGCACCAGCAACTTAGCTGGAAACACCATATATTTT
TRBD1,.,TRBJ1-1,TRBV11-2,CASSLVLGQGARNTEAFF,TGTGCCAGCAGCTTAGTACTCGGACAGGGGGCACGTAACACTGAAGCTTTCTTT
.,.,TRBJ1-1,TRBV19,CASSTRQYYLNTEAFF,TGTGCCAGTAGTACCCGACAGTACTATCTGAACACTGAAGCTTTCTTT
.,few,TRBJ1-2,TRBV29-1,CSASAPRAF,TGCAGCGCCTCAGCGCCCCGCGCCTTC
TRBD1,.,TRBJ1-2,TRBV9,CASSGSRGLGYGYTF,TGTGCCAGCAGCGGAAGCAGGGGGCTCGGCTATGGCTACACCTTC
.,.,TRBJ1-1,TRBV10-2,CASSRGEHTEAFF,TGCGCCAGCAGCAGGGGAGAACACACTGAAGCTTTCTTT
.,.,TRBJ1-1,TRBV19,CASSMDTAGVHTEAFF,TGTGCCAGTAGTATGGACACCGCCGGGGTGCACACTGAAGCTTTCTTT
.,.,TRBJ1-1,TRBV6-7,CASSQIRGPEAFF,TGTGCCAGCAGTCAAATTCGAGGGCCTGAAGCTTTCTTT
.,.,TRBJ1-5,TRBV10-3,CAISELTGQPQHF,TGTGCCATCAGTGAATTGACAGGTCAGCCCCAGCATTTT
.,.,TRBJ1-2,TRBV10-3,CAISEGDPGYTF,TGTGCCATCAGTGAGGGCGACCCCGGCTACACCTTC
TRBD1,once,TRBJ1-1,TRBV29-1,CSVRTGSETAFF,TGCAGCGTCAGGACAGGGTCGGAGACGGCTTTCTTT
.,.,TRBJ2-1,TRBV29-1,CSVLLWVDNEQFF,TGCAGCGTACTGCTTTGGGTAGACAATGAGCAGTTCTTC
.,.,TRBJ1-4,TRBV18,CASSLRAVNEKLFF,TGTGCCAGCTCACTCCGGGCAGTTAATGAAAAACTGTTTTTT
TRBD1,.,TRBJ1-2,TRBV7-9,CASSTRTGRALGYTF,TGTGCCAGCAGCACCAGGACAGGGAGAGCGCTTGGCTACACCTTC
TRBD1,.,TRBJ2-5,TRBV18,CASSPPGDRATETQYF,TGTGCCAGCTCACCACCAGGGGACAGGGCCACTGAGACCCAGTACTTC
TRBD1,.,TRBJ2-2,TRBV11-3,CASSLRTGDSGELFF,TGTGCCAGCAGCTTAAGGACAGGGGACTCCGGGGAGCTGTTTTTT
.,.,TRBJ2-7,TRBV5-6,CASEDRNSTYEQYF,TGTGCCAGCGAGGACAGAAATTCAACCTACGAGCAGTACTTC
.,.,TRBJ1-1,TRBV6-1,CASSGRRGGAVRTTEAFF,TGTGCCAGCAGTGGGCGTCGGGGGGGCGCCGTCCGGACCACTGAAGCTTTCTTT
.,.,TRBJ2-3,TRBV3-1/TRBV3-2,CASSQDRLVGGGDTQYF,TGTGCCAGCAGCCAAGATCGGCTAGTGGGGGGCGGAGATACGCAGTATTTT
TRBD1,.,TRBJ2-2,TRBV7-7,CASSPGQGGVTGELFF,TGTGCTAGCAGCCCGGGACAGGGTGGGGTCACCGGGGAGCTGTTTTTT
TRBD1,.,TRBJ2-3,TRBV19,CASSRDQGAFRGPDTQYF,TGTGCCAGTAGTAGGGATCAGGGGGCGTTTAGAGGACCAGATACGCAGTATTTT